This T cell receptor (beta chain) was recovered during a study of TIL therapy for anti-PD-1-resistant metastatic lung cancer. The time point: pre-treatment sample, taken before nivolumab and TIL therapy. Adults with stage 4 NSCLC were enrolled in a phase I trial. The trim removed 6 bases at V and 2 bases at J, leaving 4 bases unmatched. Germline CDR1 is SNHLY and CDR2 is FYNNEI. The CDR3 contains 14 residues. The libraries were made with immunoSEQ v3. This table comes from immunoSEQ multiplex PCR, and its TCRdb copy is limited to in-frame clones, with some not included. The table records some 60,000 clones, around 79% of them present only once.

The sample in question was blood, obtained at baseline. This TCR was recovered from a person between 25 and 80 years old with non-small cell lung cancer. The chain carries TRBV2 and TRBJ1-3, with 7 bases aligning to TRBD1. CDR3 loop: CASRVDRAGNTIYF. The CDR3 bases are TGTGCCAGCAGAGTTGACAGGGCTGGAAACACCATATATTTT.